What follows are 23 T cell receptor beta chains derived from one specimen sequenced in a study of T cell responses to AZD1222 COVID-19 vaccine. Using immunoSEQ multiplex PCR, the repertoire was profiled, and TCRdb retains in-frame clones only, with some absent. Here the sample spans about 130,000 clones, more than 80% being singletons. The sequences come from peripheral blood, collected on day 0 of AZD1222 vaccination. The receptors here all came from an adult in good health.

V and J are TRBV5-6 and TRBJ1-1; perhaps TRBD1 as D (5 bases). V shed 2 bases and J shed 6 bases, with 17 bases lying between them. This CDR3 is built from 15 residues. The germline CDR1 and CDR2 sequences are SGHDT and YYEEEE. CDR3 nucleotides: TGTGCCAGCAGCTTCGAAGACAGTGGTGGGGCTGAAGCTTTCTTT. Translated: CASSFEDSGGAEAFF. The full variable domain, its missing parts supplied by reference TRBV5-6 and TRBJ1-1, is DAGVTQSPTHLIKTRGQQVTLRCSPKSGHDTVSWYQQALGQGPQFIFQYYEEEERQRGNFPDRFSGHQFPNYSSELNVNALLLGDSALYLCASSFEDSGGAEAFFGQGTRLTVV.

This clone was observed a single time. The chain employs TRBV30 and TRBJ1-1, with a weak D call TRBD1 (5 bases). CDR3 length equals 13 residues. CDR1 GTSNPN and CDR2 SVGIG come from the germline V gene (reference sequence). The V gene lost 5 bases and the J gene lost 1 base, with 11 bases spanning the gap. CDR3 amino acids: CAWAGFANTEAFF. The CDR3 DNA reads as TGTGCCTGGGCAGGGTTTGCGAACACTGAAGCTTTCTTT.

The chain has TRBV3-1 (or the pseudogene TRBV3-2) and TRBJ2-2; TRBD1 matches 7 bases. V dropped 5 bases and J dropped 6; count of bases not matched to a gene: 15. In germline, CDR1 is LGHDT, CDR2 YNNKEL (reference sequence). The CDR3 is made up of 17 amino acids. The CDR3 region is CASSSFSQGVGAGELFF. In DNA, the CDR3 is TGTGCCAGCAGCTCCTTTAGTCAGGGGGTAGGGGCCGGGGAGCTGTTTTTT.

This rearrangement joins TRBV27 to TRBJ2-7; TRBD2 is a possible D gene (5 bases). The CDR3 sequence is 13 residues long. Germline V gene lookup returns CDR1 MNHEY and CDR2 SMNVEV (reference sequence). V shed 3 bases and J shed 7 bases, with 13 bases lying between them. The CDR3 bases are TGTGCCAGCAGTTTTCGGAGGTCGGGTGAGCAGTACTTC. Amino acids: CASSFRRSGEQYF.

V is TRBV5-1 and J is TRBJ1-1, with 8 bases matching TRBD1. This CDR3 is 16 amino acids long. J gave up 0 bases and V 0 bases, and 4 bases lay outside the gene matches. Germline CDR1 reads SGHRS; CDR2 reads YFSETQ. The CDR3 region is CASSLGTGIMNTEAFF. The CDR3, as DNA: TGCGCCAGCAGCTTGGGGACAGGGATCATGAACACTGAAGCTTTCTTT.

The chain carries TRBV7-9 and TRBJ1-2; D is unclear. Trimming took 1 base from V and 6 from J, leaving 21 bases between them. The length of the CDR3 is 17 residues. Per germline, CDR1 SEHNR and CDR2 FQNEAQ (reference sequence). The CDR3 region has the DNA TGTGCCAGCAGCTTAGGAGGGATACCCAGTGGAAACGATGGCTACACCTTC. It encodes CASSLGGIPSGNDGYTF. The full variable domain, completed using reference TRBV7-9 and TRBJ1-2, is DTGVSQNPRHKITKRGQNVTFRCDPISEHNRLYWYRQTLGQGPEFLTYFQNEAQLEKSRLLSDRFSAERPKGSFSTLEIQRTEQGDSAMYLCASSLGGIPSGNDGYTFGSGTRLTVV.

The rearrangement links TRBV30 to TRBJ2-6; weak D call: TRBD1 (6 bases). Trimming left V 0 bases short and J 4 bases short, with 16 bases between. This CDR3 spans 17 amino acids. Germline V gives CDR1 GTSNPN, CDR2 SVGIG (reference sequence). Here the CDR3 DNA reads TGTGCCTGGAGTGTGACTGCAGGGGTGAGGGGGGCCAACGTCCTGACTTTC. Translating gives CAWSVTAGVRGANVLTF.

This clone was detected a few times. The chain carries TRBV27 and TRBJ1-1; 8 nucleotides match TRBD1. The CDR3 totals 15 residues. With 6 bases clipped from V and 1 base from J, the junction kept 7 bases outside the gene matches. In germline, CDR1 is MNHEY, CDR2 SMNVEV (reference sequence). The DNA of the CDR3 is TGTGCCAGCAGAAGCCAGGGGGCGCGGAACACTGAAGCTTTCTTT. Protein: CASRSQGARNTEAFF.

The chain couples TRBV7-3 to TRBJ2-2; the D is unclear. The V gene lost 6 bases and the J gene lost 4 bases, with 24 bases spanning the gap. The germline gives CDR1 SGHTA, CDR2 FQGTGA. This CDR3 comprises 18 residues. CDR3 bases: TGTGCCAGCAGTGCTTATGATAGATCCATACGAGGCACCGGGGAGCTGTTTTTT. Its translation is CASSAYDRSIRGTGELFF.

This clone showed up just a few times. This chain links TRBV27 with TRBJ2-5, with D maybe TRBD1 (6 bases). V lost 2 bases and J 4 bases, leaving 20 bases between the germline ends. CDR3 size: 17 residues. In germline, CDR1 is MNHEY, CDR2 SMNVEV (reference sequence). CDR3 DNA sequence: TGTGCCAGCAGTTTAGACAGGACCCTTGCAAGGGGAGAGACCCAGTACTTC. Translated, it gives CASSLDRTLARGETQYF.

This chain joins TRBV20-1 and TRBJ2-7; D is uncertain. Trimming took 6 bases from V and 7 from J, leaving 10 bases between them. The germline V gene has CDR1 DFQATT and CDR2 SNEGSKA (reference sequence). CDR3 length: 10 amino acids. Here the CDR3 reads CSALEFEQYF. In DNA, the CDR3 is TGCAGTGCCCTGGAATTTGAGCAGTACTTC.

The chain couples TRBV28 to TRBJ2-5; possibly TRBD1 for D (6 bases). V dropped 5 bases and J dropped 5 bases, with 15 bases sitting between them. The germline CDR1 and CDR2 sequences are MDHEN and SYDVKM. The CDR3 spans 14 residues. CDR3 sequence reads: CASSPGTPAETQYF. The CDR3 coding sequence is TGTGCCAGCAGTCCCGGGACACCGGCGGAGACCCAGTACTTC. The entire variable domain, with the rest obtained from reference TRBV28 and TRBJ2-5, is as follows: DVKVTQSSRYLVKRTGEKVFLECVQDMDHENMFWYRQDPGLGLRLIYFSYDVKMKEKGDIPEGYSVSREKKERFSLILESASTNQTSMYLCASSPGTPAETQYFGPGTRLLVL.

This clone appeared a few times. The chain carries TRBV7-2 and TRBJ1-2; the D gene is possibly TRBD1 (5 bases). Trimming left V 2 bases short and J 0 bases short, with 19 bases between. The CDR3 totals 18 residues. Per the germline V gene, CDR1 is SGHTA and CDR2 is FQGNSA. CDR3 in DNA: TGTGCCAGCAGCTTAAGGGGTCGACTGGCAGCTTCTAACTATGGCTACACCTTC. Amino acid sequence: CASSLRGRLAASNYGYTF.

The rearrangement uses TRBV6-5 and TRBJ1-6; D ambiguous. The germline V gene has CDR1 MNHEY and CDR2 SVGAGI. V was clipped by 8 bases and J by 7 bases, with 15 bases between them. The CDR3 length is 14 residues. Here the CDR3 DNA reads TGTGCCAGCCTCGAAAACTCGCGGAATTCACCCCTCCACTTT. Translated, it gives CASLENSRNSPLHF.

This chain connects TRBV7-9 to TRBJ1-6; D unclear. The CDR3 loop spans 17 amino acids. The V end was cut by 1 base, the J end by 0 bases, with 10 bases between. Germline CDR1 SEHNR, CDR2 FQNEAQ (reference sequence). The DNA of the CDR3 is TGTGCCAGCAGCTTAGTCGCCACCAGCTCCTATAATTCACCCCTCCACTTT. It yields the protein CASSLVATSSYNSPLHF.

This clone came up once. The V gene is TRBV28, the J gene TRBJ1-1; unclear D gene. The V and J ends lost 5 bases and 5 bases respectively, with 15 bases between them. Germline CDR1 and CDR2: MDHEN and SYDVKM. The length of the CDR3 is 14 residues. The CDR3 region has the DNA TGTGCCAGCAGTGGAGACACCACGGGGACTGAAGCTTTCTTT. Amino acids: CASSGDTTGTEAFF. Together with reference TRBV28 and TRBJ1-1, the CDR3 gives the full variable domain: DVKVTQSSRYLVKRTGEKVFLECVQDMDHENMFWYRQDPGLGLRLIYFSYDVKMKEKGDIPEGYSVSREKKERFSLILESASTNQTSMYLCASSGDTTGTEAFFGQGTRLTVV.

J is TRBJ1-6 and V is TRBV7-9; no clear D. The CDR3 runs 14 residues. CDR1 and CDR2 from the germline V gene are SEHNR and FQNEAQ (reference sequence). Deletions cut 2 bases from V and 7 bases from J, with 9 bases between. The CDR3 bases are TGTGCCAGCAGCTTACTAGGCTCGAATTCACCCCTCCACTTT. This sequence encodes CASSLLGSNSPLHF.

V and J are TRBV5-1 and TRBJ2-7, with D possibly TRBD2 on 6 matching bases. Germline CDR1 SGHRS, CDR2 YFSETQ. With 4 bases removed from V and 5 bases from J, the gap between germline ends came to 19 bases. The CDR3 length is 15 residues. CDR3 nucleotide sequence: TGCGCCAGCAGCCCTTGGCGGGGTAATAACAACGAGCAGTACTTC. This gives the protein CASSPWRGNNNEQYF.

This clone was observed once. V gene TRBV19 combines with J gene TRBJ2-7; a possible D gene is TRBD2 (6 bases). Germline CDR1 is LNHDA and CDR2 is SQIVND (reference sequence). Trimming pared 5 bases from V and 5 bases from J, leaving 10 bases between. The CDR3 consists of 12 residues. CDR3 bases: TGTGCCAGTAGTCGCGGGAACCACGAGCAGTACTTC. It translates to CASSRGNHEQYF.

The chain has TRBV19 and TRBJ1-5; D not certain. Germline V CDR1 and CDR2: LNHDA, SQIVND (reference sequence). Trimming left V 6 bases short and J 5 bases short, with 8 bases between. This CDR3 comprises 12 residues. The CDR3 loop is CASREAHQPQHF. The CDR3, as DNA: TGTGCCAGTAGGGAAGCCCATCAGCCCCAGCATTTT.

The chain combines TRBV27 with TRBJ1-3; 12 bases are shared with TRBD1. V lost 0 bases to trimming and J lost 3 bases; unmatched junction nucleotides: 15. Germline V gene sequence: CDR1 MNHEY, CDR2 SMNVEV (reference sequence). The CDR3 spans 21 residues. The CDR3 region has the DNA TGTGCCAGCAGTTTATCCCCCCTTCCCGGGACAGGGGGCGATCTTGGAAACACCATATATTTT. Protein product: CASSLSPLPGTGGDLGNTIYF.

This chain links TRBV15 with TRBJ1-2, with D perhaps matching TRBD1 (6 bases). The V end lost 0 bases, the J end lost 6 bases, and 11 bases lay between the germline ends. This CDR3 contains 14 residues. Germline assignment: CDR1 LNHNV and CDR2 YYDKDF (reference sequence). The CDR3 reads CATSRDQGLDGYTF. CDR3 DNA sequence: TGTGCCACCAGCAGAGATCAGGGGTTGGATGGCTACACCTTC.

V usage is TRBV25-1 and J usage is TRBJ1-2; TRBD1 matches at 9 bases. The germline V gene encodes CDR1 MGHDK and CDR2 SYGVNS. J lost 3 bases, V lost 3 bases, and 2 bases had no gene match. The CDR3 spans 14 residues. The CDR3 sequence is CASSETGGDYGYTF. Written as DNA, the CDR3 is TGTGCCAGCAGTGAGACAGGGGGGGACTATGGCTACACCTTC.